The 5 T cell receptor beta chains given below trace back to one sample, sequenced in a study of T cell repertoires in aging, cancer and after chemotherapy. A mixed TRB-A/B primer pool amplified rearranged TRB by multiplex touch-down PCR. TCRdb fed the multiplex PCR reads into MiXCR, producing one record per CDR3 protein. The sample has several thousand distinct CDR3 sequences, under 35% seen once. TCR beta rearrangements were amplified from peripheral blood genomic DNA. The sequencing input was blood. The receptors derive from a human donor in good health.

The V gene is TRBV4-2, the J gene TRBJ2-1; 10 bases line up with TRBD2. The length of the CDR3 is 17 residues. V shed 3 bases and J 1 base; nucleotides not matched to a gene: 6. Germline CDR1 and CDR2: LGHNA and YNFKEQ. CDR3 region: CASSQTPAGGSYNEQFF. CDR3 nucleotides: TGTGCCAGCAGCCAGACCCCAGCGGGAGGGTCCTACAATGAGCAGTTCTTC.

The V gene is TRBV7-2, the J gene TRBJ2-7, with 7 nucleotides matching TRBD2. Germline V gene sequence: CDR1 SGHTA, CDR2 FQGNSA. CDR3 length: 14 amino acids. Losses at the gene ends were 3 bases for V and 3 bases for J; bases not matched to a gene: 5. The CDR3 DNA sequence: TGTGCCAGCAGCTTCGGAGCGGGGAGCTACGAGCAGTACTTC. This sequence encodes CASSFGAGSYEQYF.

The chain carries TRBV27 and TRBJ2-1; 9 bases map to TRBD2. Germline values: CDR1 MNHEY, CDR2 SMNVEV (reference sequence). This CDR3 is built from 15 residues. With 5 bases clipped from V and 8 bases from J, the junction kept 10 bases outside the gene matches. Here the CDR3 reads CASSTLAGVRDEQFF. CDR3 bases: TGTGCCAGCAGTACTTTAGCGGGAGTGAGGGATGAGCAGTTCTTC.

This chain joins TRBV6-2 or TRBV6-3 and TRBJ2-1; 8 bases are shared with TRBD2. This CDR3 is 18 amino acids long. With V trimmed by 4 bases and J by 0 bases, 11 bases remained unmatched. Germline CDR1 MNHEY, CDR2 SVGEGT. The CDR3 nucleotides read TGTGCCAGCAGTTCCCACGGGGCGGGAGGTCACTCCTACAATGAGCAGTTCTTC. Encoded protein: CASSSHGAGGHSYNEQFF.

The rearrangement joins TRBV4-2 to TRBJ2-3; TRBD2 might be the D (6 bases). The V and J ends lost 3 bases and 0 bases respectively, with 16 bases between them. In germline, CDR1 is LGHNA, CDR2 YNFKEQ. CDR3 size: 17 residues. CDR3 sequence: CASSQAPSAGSTDTQYF. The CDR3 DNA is TGTGCCAGCAGCCAGGCCCCTAGCGCTGGGAGCACAGATACGCAGTATTTT.